The present TCR beta chain was sequenced within a study of blood T cell repertoires in COVID-19. Looking at the study overall: Material from acute and convalescent COVID-19 was sourced from the United States, Italy and Spain. From T cells, B-cell-depleted T cells, or PBMCs came the material, which was cDNA or gDNA.

Original handling: Amplification of reference gene primers was used by the study to estimate nucleated cell counts. Measured with immunoSEQ multiplex PCR; TCRdb has only the in-frame clones, and not every one. V, J and clone size are those of that table, while D and trimming were read from the DNA. The data show about 480,000 clones, roughly 91% seen once. This CDR3 has 14 residues. With V trimmed by 3 bases and J by 3 bases, 1 base remained unmatched. The germline V gene has CDR1 KGHSH and CDR2 LQKENI. Enrollment of patients from Seattle took place during active infection, with longitudinal follow-up.

The material sequenced was peripheral blood. The receptor was isolated from a woman in her 50s with COVID-19, enrolled during active disease. The gene calls are TRBV18 and TRBJ1-1, with 10 bases aligning to TRBD1. The CDR3, as DNA: TGTGCCAGCTCACCGGGACAGGGGCACACTGAAGCTTTCTTT. It is translated as CASSPGQGHTEAFF.